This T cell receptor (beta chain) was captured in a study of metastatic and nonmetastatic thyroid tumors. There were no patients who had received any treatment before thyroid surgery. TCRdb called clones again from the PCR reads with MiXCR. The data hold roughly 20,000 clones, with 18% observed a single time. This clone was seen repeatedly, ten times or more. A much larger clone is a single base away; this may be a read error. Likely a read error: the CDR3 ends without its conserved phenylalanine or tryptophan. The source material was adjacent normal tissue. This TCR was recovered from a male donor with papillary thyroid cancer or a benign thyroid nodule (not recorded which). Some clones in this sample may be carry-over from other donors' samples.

The CDR3 DNA reads TGTGCCAGTAGTATGGGGAGGGGCCAGATGAACACTGAAGCTTTCTCT. The encoded protein is CASSMGRGQMNTEAFS. This sequence joins TRBV19 and TRBJ1-1; the D gene is possibly TRBD1 (5 bases). The CDR3 has 16 amino acids. V lost 3 bases to trimming and J lost 0 bases, with 14 bases between them. Germline V gene sequence: CDR1 LNHDA, CDR2 SQIVND (reference sequence).